This T cell receptor (beta chain) was identified during a study of cytomegalovirus exposure and HLA in healthy donors. Primers included in the PCR were 60 Vbeta and 13 Jbeta primers. Data came from immunoSEQ multiplex PCR; TCRdb stores just in-frame clones and leaves some out. The repertoire holds 250,000 to 300,000 clones, with 92% as singletons. The CDR3 length is 16 residues. V gave up 5 bases and J gave up 1 base; unmatched junction bases: 4. The V gene's germline CDR1 is SGHVS and CDR2 FQNEAQ. This TCR was recovered from a girl aged 2 to 9 in good health and CMV-seronegative. The sample comprised PBMCs. The V call is TRBV7-8, the J call TRBJ2-2, with 10 bases aligning to TRBD2. This chain's CDR3 is CASSLRTSGNTGELFF. The CDR3 DNA sequence: TGTGCCAGCAGCCTAAGGACTAGCGGGAACACCGGGGAGCTGTTTTTT.